These 12 T cell receptor beta chains share one sample of origin, sequenced in a study of lymphopenia after photon versus proton radiotherapy. TCRdb's copy holds only in-frame clones and misses some; the assay was immunoSEQ multiplex PCR. The sample has under 9,500 clones, about 92% seen once; the top ten hold 1.5% to 2%. Sequenced here: peripheral blood, sampled from a patient treated with photon-based radiotherapy. These receptors all stem from a woman aged 45-59 years with cholangiocarcinoma.

The rearrangement links TRBV18 to TRBJ1-2; TRBD1 matches at 8 bases. This CDR3 has 14 amino acids. V lost 3 bases and J lost 2; bases outside the gene matches: 2. CDR1 is KGHSH and CDR2 is LQKENI in the germline V gene. Written as DNA, the CDR3 is TGTGCCAGCTCACCGGGACAGGTGAACTATGGCTACACCTTC. Translation: CASSPGQVNYGYTF.

The chain joins TRBV19 to TRBJ1-6; D unclear. The V and J ends lost 9 bases and 0 bases respectively, with 18 bases between them. The CDR3 runs to 17 residues. Germline CDR1 and CDR2: LNHDA and SQIVND (reference sequence). The CDR3 DNA reads as TGTGCCAGCAAGTATCATGAGGGAGCCTCCTATAATTCACCCCTCCACTTT. Encoded protein: CASKYHEGASYNSPLHF.

The chain joins TRBV14 to TRBJ1-2; 9 bases map to TRBD1. Trimming cost V 3 bases and J 4 bases; bases outside gene matches: 6. This CDR3 spans 15 amino acids. The germline gives CDR1 SGHDN, CDR2 FVKESK. The CDR3 here is CASSQPGQGLYGYTF. CDR3 coding DNA: TGTGCCAGCAGCCAGCCGGGACAGGGCCTCTATGGCTACACCTTC.

This clone was counted a single time. The genes are TRBV5-5 and TRBJ1-1; D is undetermined. CDR1 is SGHKS, CDR2 YYEKEE, per germline (reference sequence). This CDR3 spans 14 amino acids. V dropped 2 bases and J dropped 3 bases, with 11 bases sitting between them. CDR3 nucleotide sequence: TGTGCCAGCAGCTTCGAGGGAGAATACACTGAAGCTTTCTTT. As protein: CASSFEGEYTEAFF.

The chain employs TRBV18 and TRBJ1-2, with 7 nucleotides matching TRBD1. There are 16 residues in the CDR3. V gave up 0 bases and J gave up 0 bases; unmatched junction bases: 4. Germline V gene lookup returns CDR1 KGHSH and CDR2 LQKENI. CDR3 in DNA: TGTGCCAGCTCACCACCGACCCAGGGGGCTAACTATGGCTACACCTTC. Translated: CASSPPTQGANYGYTF.

This chain joins TRBV19 and TRBJ2-1, with D maybe TRBD1 (6 bases). Germline assignment: CDR1 LNHDA and CDR2 SQIVND (reference sequence). The V and J ends lost 7 bases and 4 bases respectively, with 11 bases between them. This CDR3 spans 13 amino acids. DNA of the CDR3: TGTGCCAGTAAAGGACAGTTGTACAATGAGCAGTTCTTC. Protein product: CASKGQLYNEQFF.

This sequence joins TRBV4-3 and TRBJ1-6; no clear D gene. CDR1 is LGHNA, CDR2 YSLEER, per germline. Between the trimmed V and J ends, which lost 1 base and 11 bases, there was a span of 12 bases. CDR3 length: 14 residues. CDR3 in amino acids: CASSQVLVGPPLHF. The DNA for the CDR3 is TGCGCCAGCAGCCAAGTTTTGGTAGGGCCACCCCTCCACTTT.

For the CDR3, the DNA is TGTGCCAGCAGCCTCCGCGGGGGATGGAACTATGGCTACACCTTC. The encoded protein is CASSLRGGWNYGYTF. The chain employs TRBV14 and TRBJ1-2; D possibly corresponds to TRBD1 (5 bases). V lost 4 bases, J lost 2 bases, and 14 bases lay in between. CDR3 length: 15 amino acids. Germline V gene data show CDR1 as SGHDN and CDR2 as FVKESK.

The gene calls are TRBV10-3 and TRBJ2-7; tentatively, D is TRBD2 (5 bases). Trimming stripped 10 bases from V and 3 bases from J, with 19 bases between. Germline loops: CDR1 ENHRY, CDR2 SYGVKD. This CDR3 region has 14 residues. In nucleotides, the CDR3 is TGTGCCAGCAAAGCCGGGATGTTGGGCTACGAGCAGTACTTC. The encoded protein is CASKAGMLGYEQYF.

The rearrangement joins TRBV19 to TRBJ1-2; 7 bases line up with TRBD1. Germline V gene data show CDR1 as LNHDA and CDR2 as SQIVND (reference sequence). The CDR3 sequence is 13 residues long. Unmatched junction bases numbered 4, after V lost 5 bases and J lost 4 bases. The CDR3 region is CASSVTGIYGYTF. The CDR3 DNA follows: TGTGCCAGTAGTGTGACAGGGATCTATGGCTACACCTTC.

The chain carries TRBV30 and TRBJ2-1; 8 bases are a match to TRBD1. The CDR3 is 12 residues long. Germline-derived CDR1 and CDR2 are GTSNPN and SVGIG (reference sequence). V was clipped by 5 bases and J by 4 bases; unmatched bases: 1. CDR3 region: CAWGQGYNEQFF. CDR3 coding DNA: TGTGCCTGGGGACAGGGTTACAATGAGCAGTTCTTC.

This CDR3 reads CASTDRGPDTEAFF. CDR3 nucleotide sequence: TGCGCCAGCACGGACAGGGGACCCGACACTGAAGCTTTCTTT. The chain uses TRBV10-2 and TRBJ1-1, with 9 bases fitting TRBD1. The CDR3 runs 14 residues. With V trimmed by 7 bases and J by 3 bases, 6 bases remained unmatched. The germline CDR1 and CDR2 sequences are WSHSY and SAAADI.